The present T cell receptor (beta chain) was sequenced within a study of CD8+CD57+ T cells in acquired aplastic anemia. Study in general: When averaged, DNA from sorted CD4+ and CD8+ cells came to 3 to 4 ug. Regarding the study as a whole: Levels of CD8+ Simpson's diversity were not significantly distinct in patients versus controls. Researchers report that twenty-nine CD8+ CDR3 sequences appeared in both patients and controls.

Template material for TCR beta VDJ and CDR3 profiling consisted of genomic DNA. Via MiXCR, TCRdb re-called the reads, giving one row per CDR3 protein. Altogether some 290,000 distinct CDR3 sequences are present, around three fifths being singletons, with the ten largest covering 6.5% to 10%. The table lists this clonotype with many counts. Antigen unknown. Trimming removed 5 bases at V and 10 bases at J, with 12 bases between. Germline V gene sequence: CDR1 MNHEY, CDR2 SVGAGI. The CDR3 is 13 residues long. The material sequenced was sorted CD4+, CD8+, or CD8+CD57+ T cells (not recorded which) from PBMCs. The clonotype was recovered from a human donor with severe aplastic anemia or a healthy control (not recorded which). The J gene is TRBJ1-6, the V gene TRBV6-5, with unresolved D. The CDR3 reads CASSNGKSSPLHF. Written as DNA, the CDR3 is TGTGCCAGCAGTAATGGGAAGAGCTCACCCCTCCACTTT.